This T cell receptor beta chain was retrieved from a study of T cell responses to AZD1222 COVID-19 vaccine. The assay was immunoSEQ multiplex PCR, and TCRdb's table has in-frame clones only and misses some. The table records approximately 140,000 clones, under 95% of them present only once. CDR1 LNHDA and CDR2 SQIVND come from the germline V gene (reference sequence). This CDR3 has 16 amino acids. Trimming left V 8 bases short and J 7 bases short, with 26 bases between. This clonotype was sampled from an adult in good health. The material was peripheral blood, obtained on day 0 of MenACWY control vaccination. J is TRBJ1-1 and V is TRBV19; D unresolved. The CDR3 is CASYSRIGWGIDEAFF. DNA for the CDR3: TGTGCCAGTTACAGTCGTATCGGGTGGGGAATAGATGAAGCTTTCTTT.